This TCR beta chain was retrieved from a study of sequential checkpoint blockade in melanoma. Some clones are missing from TCRdb's copy, which holds only in-frame ones; the method was immunoSEQ multiplex PCR. The profile shows 25,000 to 30,000 clones, roughly 80% of them singletons. The treatment was: randomized to nivolumab then ipilimumab (arm A) or the reverse (arm B). The junction had 0 bases not matched to a gene; V was cut back by 1 base and J by 2 bases. The CDR3 length is 14 residues. Germline loops: CDR1 SQVTM, CDR2 ANQGSEA. The sequenced sample was CD8+ T cells sorted from blood (inferred from file names), obtained from a patient given nivolumab and ipilimumab in sequence. The receptor was isolated from a human donor with melanoma. The chain is built from TRBV29-1 and TRBJ2-7; 12 bases match TRBD2. CDR3 loop: CSVEGLAGAYEQYF. As DNA, the CDR3 is TGCAGCGTTGAAGGACTAGCGGGGGCCTACGAGCAGTACTTC.